A selection of T cell receptor beta chains follows, all from one sample in a study of beta chain features in type 1 diabetes. Profiled with immunoSEQ multiplex PCR; TCRdb holds only in-frame clones, not every one. The sample shows roughly 140,000 clones, approximately 10% of them seen only once. Sequencing was carried out using central memory CD4+ T cells from blood. These receptors were taken from a man aged 25 to 40 with type 1 diabetes. CDR3s include the opening cysteine and the closing phenylalanine or tryptophan. D genes are given only for firm matches. Rows may omit the clone size; those that give it use once, few, many or a size class.

v_call,clone_size,j_call,d_call,cdr3_aa,cdr3_nt
TRBV29-1,few,TRBJ2-7,-,CSVVPQGAAYEQYF,TGCAGCGTTGTACCCCAGGGCGCCGCCTACGAGCAGTACTTC
TRBV5-1,once,TRBJ2-5,TRBD2,CASILLGLAVGETQYF,TGCGCCAGCATCCTCTTGGGACTAGCAGTCGGGGAGACCCAGTACTTC
TRBV7-9,-,TRBJ1-5,-,CASSLGSGGNQPQHF,TGTGCCAGCAGCTTAGGCTCAGGGGGCAATCAGCCCCAGCATTTT
TRBV28,-,TRBJ1-4,-,CASSLHAGREKLFF,TGTGCCAGCAGTTTACATGCAGGGAGGGAAAAACTGTTTTTT
TRBV7-9,-,TRBJ2-5,TRBD1,CASSQGTGGLETQYF,TGTGCCAGCAGCCAGGGGACAGGGGGCCTGGAGACCCAGTACTTC
TRBV18,-,TRBJ2-4,TRBD2,CASSPAGGTKNIQYF,TGTGCCAGCTCACCAGCGGGGGGAACCAAAAACATTCAGTACTTC
TRBV29-1,-,TRBJ2-6,-,CSVYTDSGANVLTF,TGCAGCGTATACACCGACTCTGGGGCCAACGTCCTGACTTTC
TRBV27,-,TRBJ1-1,-,CASSLFWSAGDSEAFF,TGTGCCAGCAGTTTATTCTGGTCAGCGGGAGACTCTGAAGCTTTCTTT
TRBV5-4,-,TRBJ2-3,-,CASSTDTDTQYF,TGTGCCAGCAGCACTGATACAGATACGCAGTATTTT
TRBV18,-,TRBJ1-1,-,CASSTRTANTEAFF,TGTGCCAGCTCAACCAGGACAGCGAACACTGAAGCTTTCTTT
TRBV6-6,few,TRBJ2-7,TRBD1,CASNAPGQGYEQYF,TGTGCCAGCAACGCACCGGGACAGGGCTACGAGCAGTACTTC
TRBV7-8,few,TRBJ1-2,TRBD1,CASSPGGFEVGYTF,TGTGCCAGCAGCCCAGGGGGTTTCGAGGTTGGCTACACCTTC
TRBV10-3,-,TRBJ2-7,TRBD1,CAVKDRVSYEQYF,TGTGCCGTGAAGGACAGGGTCTCCTACGAGCAGTACTTC
TRBV5-1,-,TRBJ2-7,TRBD1,CASSSSQTGAHQQYF,TGCGCCAGCAGCTCGAGTCAAACAGGGGCCCATCAGCAGTACTTC
TRBV5-4,few,TRBJ2-2,TRBD2,CASSFSGGGTGELFF,TGTGCCAGCAGCTTTTCGGGAGGGGGTACCGGGGAGCTGTTTTTT
TRBV19,few,TRBJ1-5,-,CASTTPGSGRGDQPQHF,TGTGCCAGTACCACTCCCGGGTCGGGGAGGGGCGATCAGCCCCAGCATTTT
TRBV28,few,TRBJ2-4,TRBD1,CASSRTGGASSVQYF,TGTGCCAGCAGTCGAACAGGGGGCGCGTCATCGGTTCAGTACTTC
TRBV7-9,few,TRBJ2-7,-,CASSEMGALNEQYF,TGTGCCAGCAGTGAAATGGGGGCTTTAAATGAGCAGTACTTC
TRBV28,-,TRBJ1-5,-,CASSLFSGNQPQHF,TGTGCCAGCAGTTTATTCTCCGGCAATCAGCCCCAGCATTTT
TRBV5-1,-,TRBJ1-5,TRBD1,CASSLGDRGSNQPQHF,TGCGCCAGCAGCTTGGGGGACAGGGGAAGCAATCAGCCCCAGCATTTT
TRBV18,many,TRBJ1-2,-,CASSPATGYGYTF,TGTGCCAGCTCACCAGCTACAGGGTATGGCTACACCTTC
TRBV5-4,-,TRBJ2-1,TRBD2,CASSPLLAGDNEQFF,TGTGCCAGCAGTCCCCTCCTAGCGGGAGACAATGAGCAGTTCTTC
TRBV7-9,few,TRBJ2-1,TRBD2,CASSFSSGMMVEQFF,TGTGCCAGCAGCTTCTCTAGCGGGATGATGGTAGAGCAGTTCTTC
TRBV13,-,TRBJ2-1,TRBD2,CASSPGTSVIDEQFF,TGTGCCAGCAGTCCCGGGACTAGTGTCATTGATGAGCAGTTCTTC
TRBV11-2,-,TRBJ2-7,-,CASSPRVGAGEQYF,TGTGCCAGCAGCCCCCGGGTGGGGGCAGGCGAGCAGTACTTC
TRBV29-1,few,TRBJ2-7,-,CSVGRGPYEQYF,TGCAGCGTTGGGCGGGGGCCCTACGAGCAGTACTTC
TRBV7-2,few,TRBJ2-7,TRBD2,CASSLGAAGGSYEQYF,TGTGCCAGCAGCTTAGGCGCCGCGGGAGGATCCTACGAGCAGTACTTC
TRBV7-9,few,TRBJ2-5,-,CASSLSIETQYF,TGTGCCAGCAGCTTAAGCATTGAGACCCAGTACTTC
TRBV29-1,-,TRBJ1-1,TRBD1,CSGHTGQGVTEAFF,TGCAGCGGCCACACGGGACAGGGGGTGACTGAAGCTTTCTTT
TRBV6-5,few,TRBJ2-3,TRBD1,CASAQGQSTDTQYF,TGTGCCAGCGCACAGGGGCAAAGCACAGATACGCAGTATTTT
TRBV19,few,TRBJ2-5,TRBD1,CASSRTHRGEKTQYF,TGTGCCAGTTCCCGAACCCACAGGGGTGAGAAGACCCAGTACTTC